This TCR beta chain was profiled in a study of T cells in Graves' hyperthyroidism and ophthalmopathy. Points from the study as a whole: Among clonotypes expanded in thyroid above 0.001, most were also found in blood. Separating ophthalmopathy from stable hyperthyroidism was achieved by a 13 V-J model.

Looked up from germline, CDR1 is SGHNT and CDR2 is YYREEE (reference sequence). Losses at the gene ends were 0 bases for V and 9 bases for J; bases not matched to a gene: 3. The CDR3 is 16 amino acids. RNA transcripts provided the source from which TCR beta CDR3 regions were amplified. TCR CDR3 regions were first amplified by RT-PCR with HTBI primers. TCRdb passed the multiplex PCR reads through MiXCR, listing each CDR3 protein once. The data hold 340,000 or so distinct CDR3 sequences, with around 20% observed a single time. This clonotype was observed a few times. Its antigen is not identified. The chain joins TRBV5-4 to TRBJ2-1; 16 positions agree with TRBD2. The origin of this receptor is a woman aged 45-60 years with Graves' hyperthyroidism. The sample taken for sequencing was blood. In DNA form, the CDR3 reads TGTGCCAGCAGCTTGGCAGGGACTAGCGGGAGGGCTGAGCAGTTCTTC. This translates into CASSLAGTSGRAEQFF.